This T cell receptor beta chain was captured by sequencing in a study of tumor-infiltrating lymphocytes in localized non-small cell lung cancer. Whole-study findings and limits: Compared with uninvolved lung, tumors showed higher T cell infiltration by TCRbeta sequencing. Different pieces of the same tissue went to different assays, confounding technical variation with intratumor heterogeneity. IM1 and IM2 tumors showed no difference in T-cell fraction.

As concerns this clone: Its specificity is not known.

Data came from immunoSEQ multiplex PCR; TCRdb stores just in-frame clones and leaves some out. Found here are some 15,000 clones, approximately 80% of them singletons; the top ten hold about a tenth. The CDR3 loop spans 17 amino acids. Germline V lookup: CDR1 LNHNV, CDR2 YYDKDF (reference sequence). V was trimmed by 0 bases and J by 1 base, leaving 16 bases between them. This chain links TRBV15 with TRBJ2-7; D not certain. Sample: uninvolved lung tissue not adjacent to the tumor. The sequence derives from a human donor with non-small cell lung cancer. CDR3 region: CATSRERFPLLSYEQYF. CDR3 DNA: TGTGCCACCAGCAGAGAACGATTTCCACTGCTTTCCTACGAGCAGTACTTC.